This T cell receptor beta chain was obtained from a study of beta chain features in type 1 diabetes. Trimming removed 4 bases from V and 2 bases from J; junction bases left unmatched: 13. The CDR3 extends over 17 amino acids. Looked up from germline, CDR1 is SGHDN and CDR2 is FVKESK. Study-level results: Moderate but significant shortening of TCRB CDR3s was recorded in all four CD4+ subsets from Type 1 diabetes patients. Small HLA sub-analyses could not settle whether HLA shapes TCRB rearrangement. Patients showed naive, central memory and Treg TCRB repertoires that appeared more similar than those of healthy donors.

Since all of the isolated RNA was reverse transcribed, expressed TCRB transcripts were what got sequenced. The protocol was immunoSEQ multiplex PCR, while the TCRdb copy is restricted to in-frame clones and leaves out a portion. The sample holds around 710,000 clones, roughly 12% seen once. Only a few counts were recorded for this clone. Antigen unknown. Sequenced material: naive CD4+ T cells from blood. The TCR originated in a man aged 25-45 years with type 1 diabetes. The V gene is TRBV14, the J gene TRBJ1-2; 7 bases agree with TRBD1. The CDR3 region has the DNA TGTGCCAGCAGCCCGGGACAGCTAAGAGGGGTAAACTATGGCTACACCTTC. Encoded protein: CASSPGQLRGVNYGYTF.